The next 23 T cell receptor beta chains were all read from a single sample in a study of control samples from healthy donors and cancer patients. Some clones are missing from TCRdb's copy, which holds only in-frame ones; the method was immunoSEQ multiplex PCR. Of fewer than 40,000 clones in the sample, approximately 93% were seen once. Source material: blood. The receptors originated from a man aged 55 to 70 in good health.

This chain connects TRBV7-9 to TRBJ1-6, with 7 nucleotides matching TRBD1. The V gene end was trimmed by 8 bases and the J gene end by 7 bases; junction bases not matched to a gene: 17. This CDR3 contains 17 residues. Germline V CDR1 and CDR2: SEHNR, FQNEAQ (reference sequence). The DNA for the CDR3 is TGTGCCAGCCTACAAGCCCTTAACAGGGGAATGAATTCACCCCTCCACTTT. Translation gives CASLQALNRGMNSPLHF.

This chain connects TRBV9 to TRBJ1-2; 9 nucleotides line up with TRBD1. V lost 4 bases to trimming and J lost 5 bases; unmatched junction nucleotides: 12. The CDR3 is 16 amino acids. Germline assignment: CDR1 SGDLS and CDR2 YYNGEE. As DNA, the CDR3 is TGTGCCAGCAGCCCGGAGAGGGGACAGGGTGTATATGGCTACACCTTC. Its protein is CASSPERGQGVYGYTF. Complete variable domain (other parts from reference TRBV9 and TRBJ1-2): DSGVTQTPKHLITATGQRVTLRCSPRSGDLSVYWYQQSLDQGLQFLIQYYNGEERAKGNILERFSAQQFPDLHSELNLSSLELGDSALYFCASSPERGQGVYGYTFGSGTRLTVV.

The chain carries TRBV18 and TRBJ1-4, with D tentatively TRBD1 (6 bases). The V end lost 0 bases, the J end lost 5 bases, and 10 bases lay between the germline ends. The CDR3 has 15 amino acids. CDR1 and CDR2 from the germline V gene are KGHSH and LQKENI. CDR3 protein: CASSPPGGPNEKLFF. The CDR3 coding sequence is TGTGCCAGCTCACCACCGGGGGGGCCGAATGAAAAACTGTTTTTT.

In this sample, this clone turned up once. The V gene is TRBV28, the J gene TRBJ1-2; no reliable D call. The germline CDR1 and CDR2 sequences are MDHEN and SYDVKM. V was pared by 7 bases and J by 0 bases, with 6 bases between. The CDR3 has 12 residues. The chain's CDR3 is CASTAANYGYTF. CDR3 in DNA: TGTGCCAGCACTGCGGCTAACTATGGCTACACCTTC.

The chain combines TRBV12-3 or TRBV12-4 with TRBJ2-3; D call uncertain. This CDR3 has 12 amino acids. Trimming took off 6 bases at V and 7 bases at J, with 11 bases between the two ends. The CDR3 nucleotides are TGTGCCAGCAGCTCAGAAATAAATACGCAGTATTTT. Translating gives CASSSEINTQYF.

This clone was detected a few times. V usage is TRBV6-5 and J usage is TRBJ1-2; D remains ambiguous. This CDR3 is built from 13 residues. V lost 7 bases to trimming and J lost 5 bases, with 14 bases between them. CDR1 is MNHEY, CDR2 SVGAGI, per germline. The CDR3 DNA is TGTGCCAGCAACAAAGTGGCACAGTATGGCTACACCTTC. The encoded protein is CASNKVAQYGYTF.

The chain employs TRBV12-3 or TRBV12-4 and TRBJ1-2; perhaps TRBD1 as D (6 bases). The CDR3 is 11 residues long. The V gene lost 10 bases and the J gene lost 8 bases, with 14 bases spanning the gap. For the CDR3, the DNA is TGTGCCACCTCAGGGGTAGGCGGCTACACCTTC. Amino acids: CATSGVGGYTF.

The genes are TRBV6-5 and TRBJ2-7, with 11 bases identical to TRBD1. The CDR3 totals 14 residues. Looked up from germline, CDR1 is MNHEY and CDR2 is SVGAGI. Germline trimming cut 6 bases from V and 5 bases from J; bases unmatched to any gene: 6. The CDR3 nucleotides read TGTGCCAGCAGGGACAGGGGGCAATTCAACGAGCAGTACTTC. As protein: CASRDRGQFNEQYF.

The chain uses TRBV19 and TRBJ1-1, with D possibly TRBD1 on 5 matching bases. V lost 7 bases, J lost 1 base, and 10 bases lay in between. CDR3 length equals 13 residues. In germline, CDR1 is LNHDA, CDR2 SQIVND (reference sequence). CDR3 nucleotides: TGTGCCAGTACAAGGACACCGAACACTGAAGCTTTCTTT. Translation: CASTRTPNTEAFF.

The chain is built from TRBV5-6 and TRBJ1-2; no reliable D call. The CDR3 has 12 residues. Trimming took 4 bases from V and 4 from J, leaving 8 bases between them. Per the germline V gene, CDR1 is SGHDT and CDR2 is YYEEEE. The CDR3 sequence: CASSATVYGYTF. As DNA, the CDR3 is TGTGCCAGCAGCGCGACGGTCTATGGCTACACCTTC.

The CDR3 protein is CAIPGRGRTEKLFF. CDR3 sequence (DNA): TGTGCCATCCCGGGTCGGGGTCGGACTGAAAAACTGTTTTTT. The V call is TRBV2, the J call TRBJ1-4; no clear D gene. Between the trimmed V and J ends, which lost 10 bases and 7 bases, there was a span of 19 bases. Germline CDR1 reads SNHLY; CDR2 reads FYNNEI. The length of the CDR3 is 14 residues. The full variable domain, with the rest looked up from reference TRBV2 and TRBJ1-4, is EPEVTQTPSHQVTQMGQEVILRCVPISNHLYFYWYRQILGQKVEFLVSFYNNEISEKSEIFDDQFSVERPDGSNFTLKIRSTKLEDSAMYFCAIPGRGRTEKLFFGSGTQLSVL.

J is TRBJ1-6 and V is TRBV6-5; D gene uncertain. The germline CDR1 and CDR2 sequences are MNHEY and SVGAGI. V was cut by 6 bases and J by 10 bases, with 16 bases left in between. The CDR3 totals 14 residues. In DNA form, the CDR3 reads TGTGCCAGCAGACTAACCATGATGGAATCACCCCTCCACTTT. It is translated as CASRLTMMESPLHF.

The V and J genes are TRBV5-6 and TRBJ1-2; no clear D. Germline CDR1 is SGHDT and CDR2 is YYEEEE. Trimming stripped 0 bases from V and 3 bases from J, with 15 bases between. The CDR3 has 16 amino acids. This CDR3 is CASSLDGWTLDYGYTF. The CDR3 coding sequence is TGTGCCAGCAGCTTGGACGGCTGGACGCTTGACTATGGCTACACCTTC.

This chain links TRBV4-3 with TRBJ2-3; TRBD2 aligns across 10 bases. The V and J ends lost 5 bases and 6 bases, in that order; junction bases with no gene match: 8. The CDR3 totals 15 residues. The germline V gene has CDR1 LGHNA and CDR2 YSLEER. This CDR3 is CASSSRTSGGDTQYF. CDR3 bases: TGCGCCAGCAGCTCCCGGACTAGCGGTGGGGATACGCAGTATTTT.

The chain recombines TRBV9 with TRBJ1-2; D is unclear. The V and J ends lost 0 bases and 1 base respectively, with 7 bases between them. The CDR3 totals 14 residues. Germline CDR1 and CDR2: SGDLS and YYNGEE. The chain's CDR3 is CASSVGRDNYGYTF. The CDR3 nucleotides are TGTGCCAGCAGCGTAGGACGGGATAACTATGGCTACACCTTC.

This chain connects TRBV7-6 to TRBJ2-3, with 7 bases that match TRBD2. Germline assignment: CDR1 SGHVS and CDR2 FNYEAQ. V shed 5 bases and J 1 base; nucleotides not matched to a gene: 9. The CDR3 is 16 residues long. This CDR3 reads CASSAQRAGGTDTQYF. CDR3 in DNA: TGTGCCAGCAGCGCCCAGAGGGCGGGGGGCACAGATACGCAGTATTTT.

V is TRBV7-9 and J is TRBJ1-2; 10 positions match TRBD1. There are 16 residues in the CDR3. Looked up from germline, CDR1 is SEHNR and CDR2 is FQNEAQ (reference sequence). Trimming took 4 bases from V and 4 from J; bases not matched to a gene: 9. This CDR3 reads CASSSWGQGIFYGYTF. CDR3 nucleotide sequence: TGTGCCAGCAGCTCATGGGGACAGGGGATTTTCTATGGCTACACCTTC.

The chain couples TRBV6-2 or TRBV6-3 to TRBJ2-2; D is possibly TRBD1 or TRBD2 (6 bases each). Germline V lookup: CDR1 MNHEY, CDR2 SVGEGT. CDR3 length equals 16 residues. Trimming took off 6 bases at V and 2 bases at J, with 16 bases between the two ends. The DNA for the CDR3 is TGTGCCAGCAGCCCCCGGGGGCAGGGTAACACCGGGGAGCTGTTTTTT. It specifies CASSPRGQGNTGELFF.

The chain couples TRBV19 to TRBJ1-6, with TRBD1 matching 11 bases. Germline assignment: CDR1 LNHDA and CDR2 SQIVND (reference sequence). This CDR3 has 16 residues. With V trimmed by 5 bases and J by 9 bases, 9 bases remained unmatched. As DNA, the CDR3 is TGTGCCAGTAGTTCTCCGGACAGGGGGCGCGGTTCACCCCTCCACTTT. Protein product: CASSSPDRGRGSPLHF.

This chain connects TRBV5-4 to TRBJ2-7; 7 bases are shared with TRBD1. This CDR3 contains 15 residues. V lost 0 bases and J lost 3; bases outside the gene matches: 6. The germline V gene encodes CDR1 SGHNT and CDR2 YYREEE (reference sequence). In DNA form, the CDR3 reads TGTGCCAGCAGCTTGGGTCAGGGGGATTACTACGAGCAGTACTTC. Protein: CASSLGQGDYYEQYF. The full variable domain, rest sourced from reference TRBV5-4 and TRBJ2-7, is ETGVTQSPTHLIKTRGQQVTLRCSSQSGHNTVSWYQQALGQGPQFIFQYYREEENGRGNFPPRFSGLQFPNYSSELNVNALELDDSALYLCASSLGQGDYYEQYFGPGTRLTVT.

V usage is TRBV3-1 (or the pseudogene TRBV3-2) and J usage is TRBJ1-4; D gene uncertain. Trimming pared 4 bases from V and 6 bases from J, leaving 12 bases between. From germline, CDR1 is LGHDT and CDR2 YNNKEL (reference sequence). The CDR3 covers 14 residues. The CDR3 protein is CASSLGWNDEKLFF. The CDR3 nucleotides are TGTGCCAGCAGCCTGGGGTGGAATGATGAAAAACTGTTTTTT.

V gene TRBV6-2 or TRBV6-3 combines with J gene TRBJ2-5; D remains unclear. The germline gives CDR1 MNHEY, CDR2 SVGEGT. CDR3 length equals 12 residues. Trimming cost V 6 bases and J 5 bases, with 10 bases left between them. The CDR3 loop reads CASSRPWETQYF. The CDR3 coding sequence is TGTGCCAGCAGCCGGCCCTGGGAGACCCAGTACTTC.

V usage is TRBV11-2 and J usage is TRBJ1-2; a weak D match, TRBD1 (6 bases). The CDR3 is 14 amino acids. Per the germline V gene, CDR1 is SGHAT and CDR2 is FQNNGV. Trimming took off 3 bases at V and 7 bases at J, with 15 bases between the two ends. The CDR3 sequence: CASSLNRAPSGYTF. CDR3 nucleotides: TGTGCCAGCAGCTTGAACAGGGCTCCCTCTGGCTACACCTTC. Filled out from reference TRBV11-2 and TRBJ1-2, the complete variable domain reads EAGVAQSPRYKIIEKRQSVAFWCNPISGHATLYWYQQILGQGPKLLIQFQNNGVVDDSQLPKDRFSAERLKGVDSTLKIQPAKLEDSAVYLCASSLNRAPSGYTFGSGTRLTVV.